The 29 T cell receptor beta chains listed next were all sequenced from one sample in a study of blood T cell repertoires in COVID-19. Here immunoSEQ multiplex PCR was the method, and the copy in TCRdb shows in-frame clones only, minus some. Here the sample spans 150,000 to 200,000 clones, under 90% being singletons. Sequencing was performed on peripheral blood. These receptors were taken from a woman aged 80 or over with acute or convalescent COVID-19.

This chain links TRBV19 with TRBJ1-2; 10 bases are a match to TRBD1. V lost 7 bases to trimming and J lost 4 bases; unmatched junction nucleotides: 6. CDR1 and CDR2 from the germline V gene are LNHDA and SQIVND (reference sequence). The CDR3 totals 14 residues. The CDR3 loop reads CASTIRQGAYGYTF. CDR3 bases: TGTGCCAGTACCATTAGACAGGGGGCCTATGGCTACACCTTC.

The rearrangement uses TRBV14 and TRBJ1-1; TRBD1 aligns across 10 bases. V lost 2 bases and J lost 10; bases outside the gene matches: 13. Germline lookup yields CDR1 SGHDN and CDR2 FVKESK. CDR3 length: 16 residues. The CDR3 nucleotides are TGTGCCAGCAGCCAAAACCGTATCTCGGGGGACAGGGGAGCTTTCTTT. This encodes CASSQNRISGDRGAFF.

This chain links TRBV11-3 with TRBJ2-2; 11 bases are shared with TRBD2. The length of the CDR3 is 15 residues. Germline V gene lookup returns CDR1 SGHNT and CDR2 YENEEA. V lost 5 bases and J lost 7; bases outside the gene matches: 6. CDR3 protein: CASSVAGGPNGELFF. The CDR3 bases are TGTGCCAGCAGCGTAGCGGGAGGGCCTAACGGGGAGCTGTTTTTT.

The rearrangement uses TRBV7-9 and TRBJ1-4; D uncertain. V dropped 5 bases and J dropped 8 bases, with 15 bases sitting between them. The CDR3 spans 14 residues. Germline lookup yields CDR1 SEHNR and CDR2 FQNEAQ (reference sequence). CDR3 bases: TGTGCCAGCAGCGATCCCGTAACGGGGGAAAAACTGTTTTTT. Amino acid sequence: CASSDPVTGEKLFF.

V gene TRBV9 combines with J gene TRBJ2-3; D possibly corresponds to TRBD2 (5 bases). Germline assignment: CDR1 SGDLS and CDR2 YYNGEE. Trimming shortened V by 3 bases and J by 8 bases, and 13 bases separated the two germline ends. The CDR3 totals 13 residues. The CDR3 is CASSGSQAGTQYF. The DNA for the CDR3 is TGTGCCAGCAGCGGCTCCCAGGCGGGTACGCAGTATTTT. The variable domain in full, with the rest retrieved from reference TRBV9 and TRBJ2-3, is DSGVTQTPKHLITATGQRVTLRCSPRSGDLSVYWYQQSLDQGLQFLIQYYNGEERAKGNILERFSAQQFPDLHSELNLSSLELGDSALYFCASSGSQAGTQYFGPGTRLTVL.

The V and J genes are TRBV19 and TRBJ1-2; D uncertain. Deletions cut 2 bases from V and 8 bases from J, with 12 bases between. CDR1 and CDR2 from the germline V gene are LNHDA and SQIVND (reference sequence). CDR3 size: 13 residues. This CDR3 is CASSIWSGYGYTF. The CDR3 DNA follows: TGTGCCAGTAGTATATGGAGTGGGTACGGCTACACCTTC.

The chain joins TRBV3-1 (or the pseudogene TRBV3-2) to TRBJ2-7; 9 nucleotides line up with TRBD1. Germline CDR1 LGHDT, CDR2 YNNKEL (reference sequence). After removal of 3 bases from V and 4 bases from J, the junction contained 4 bases not matched to a gene. The CDR3 sequence is 14 residues long. The CDR3 DNA reads TGTGCCAGCAGCCACCGGGACAGGGCATACGAGCAGTACTTC. Amino acids: CASSHRDRAYEQYF.

This chain uses TRBV10-3 with TRBJ1-5; D may be TRBD1 (6 bases). Between the trimmed V and J ends, which lost 7 bases and 4 bases, there was a span of 8 bases. Germline CDR1 reads ENHRY; CDR2 reads SYGVKD. This CDR3 has 12 amino acids. CDR3 protein: CAIKGENQPQHF. Written as DNA, the CDR3 is TGTGCCATCAAGGGGGAGAATCAGCCCCAGCATTTT.

V is TRBV28 and J is TRBJ2-3; 11 bases are shared with TRBD2. The CDR3 spans 18 residues. Germline assignment: CDR1 MDHEN and CDR2 SYDVKM. Germline trimming cut 5 bases from V and 2 bases from J; bases unmatched to any gene: 12. The CDR3 nucleotides read TGTGCCAGCAGTCTTGGGTTAGCGGGAGGGCGGAACACAGATACGCAGTATTTT. Translation: CASSLGLAGGRNTDTQYF.

The rearrangement links TRBV6-5 to TRBJ2-2; TRBD2 agrees at 8 bases. The V gene end was trimmed by 6 bases and the J gene end by 1 base; junction bases not matched to a gene: 1. CDR3 length equals 14 residues. Germline V CDR1 and CDR2: MNHEY, SVGAGI. The CDR3 reads CASSRGGNTGELFF. The DNA of the CDR3 is TGTGCCAGCAGCCGGGGGGGGAACACCGGGGAGCTGTTTTTT.

This clone came up once. The CDR3 DNA reads TGTGCCACCAGCATCCTAAGACAGGAGCAGTTCTTC. This gives the protein CATSILRQEQFF. The rearrangement links TRBV15 to TRBJ2-1; D is perhaps TRBD1 (5 bases). Germline V gene sequence: CDR1 LNHNV, CDR2 YYDKDF (reference sequence). The CDR3 contains 12 residues. Trimming shortened V by 4 bases and J by 10 bases, and 11 bases separated the two germline ends.

The chain employs TRBV2 and TRBJ2-2; TRBD1 agrees at 8 bases. The V segment lost 6 bases and the J segment 5 bases; nucleotides outside the gene matches: 8. Germline loops: CDR1 SNHLY, CDR2 FYNNEI. This CDR3 is built from 15 residues. The CDR3 nucleotides are TGTGCCAGCAGCGCTGACAGGGGCGGGACCGGGGAGCTGTTTTTT. It codes for CASSADRGGTGELFF.

The chain links TRBV9 to TRBJ2-3; D ambiguous. The CDR3 length is 16 residues. Trimming left V 1 base short and J 3 bases short, with 15 bases between. Germline loops: CDR1 SGDLS, CDR2 YYNGEE. CDR3 DNA: TGTGCCAGCAGCGTAAGATCCCAAGCTTGGACAGATACGCAGTATTTT. Amino acid sequence: CASSVRSQAWTDTQYF.

The chain joins TRBV28 to TRBJ2-7; 7 bases line up with TRBD2. With 10 bases clipped from V and 1 base from J, the junction kept 7 bases outside the gene matches. The CDR3 has 13 residues. CDR1 MDHEN and CDR2 SYDVKM come from the germline V gene. For the CDR3, the DNA is TGTGCCACCGTAACTAGCGTGTCCTACGAGCAGTACTTC. Translated: CATVTSVSYEQYF. Looking up the rest from reference TRBV28 and TRBJ2-7 gives the full variable domain: DVKVTQSSRYLVKRTGEKVFLECVQDMDHENMFWYRQDPGLGLRLIYFSYDVKMKEKGDIPEGYSVSREKKERFSLILESASTNQTSMYLCATVTSVSYEQYFGPGTRLTVT.

The gene calls are TRBV7-9 and TRBJ2-7, with TRBD2 as a possible D gene (5 bases). Germline lookup yields CDR1 SEHNR and CDR2 FQNEAQ (reference sequence). Between the trimmed V and J ends, which lost 5 bases and 1 base, there was a span of 12 bases. The CDR3 is 14 residues long. The CDR3 loop is CASSPGLPSYEQYF. CDR3 sequence (DNA): TGTGCCAGCAGCCCCGGACTCCCATCCTACGAGCAGTACTTC.

The V gene is TRBV9, the J gene TRBJ1-6; D unclear. The V end lost 4 bases, the J end lost 8 bases, and 7 bases lay between the germline ends. Germline V gene sequence: CDR1 SGDLS, CDR2 YYNGEE. This CDR3 has 12 residues. CDR3 DNA: TGTGCCAGCAGCTCCCCAGATTCACCCCTCCACTTT. Protein: CASSSPDSPLHF. The whole variable domain, remainder taken from reference TRBV9 and TRBJ1-6, is DSGVTQTPKHLITATGQRVTLRCSPRSGDLSVYWYQQSLDQGLQFLIQYYNGEERAKGNILERFSAQQFPDLHSELNLSSLELGDSALYFCASSSPDSPLHFGNGTRLTVT.

The chain is built from TRBV7-2 and TRBJ1-6; 11 bases are a match to TRBD1. J was trimmed by 10 bases and V by 6 bases; bases with no gene match: 11. The CDR3 sequence is 16 residues long. Germline values: CDR1 SGHTA, CDR2 FQGNSA. CDR3 residues: CASSIGTGGRGSPLHF. The CDR3 DNA is TGTGCCAGCAGTATTGGGACAGGGGGGCGAGGGTCACCCCTCCACTTT.

This clone was seen a few times. The V call is TRBV4-1, the J call TRBJ1-3, with D unclear. The germline CDR1 and CDR2 sequences are MGHRA and YSYEKL. The CDR3 spans 17 residues. The V end lost 3 bases, the J end lost 0 bases, and 15 bases lay between the germline ends. The CDR3 DNA follows: TGCGCCAGCAGCCATCAACCTTCGGGTTCCTCTGGAAACACCATATATTTT. Translation gives CASSHQPSGSSGNTIYF.

The V call is TRBV18, the J call TRBJ2-1; TRBD1 matches at 9 bases. Germline lookup yields CDR1 KGHSH and CDR2 LQKENI. The CDR3 consists of 17 residues. The ends lost 3 bases at V and 6 bases at J; junction bases unmatched: 12. The CDR3 DNA reads TGTGCCAGCTCACCCTTCTCCGGGACAGGGTGGGTCAATGAGCAGTTCTTC. It translates to CASSPFSGTGWVNEQFF.

The chain uses TRBV5-1 and TRBJ2-5, with TRBD2 as a possible D gene (5 bases). Germline CDR1 SGHRS, CDR2 YFSETQ. The CDR3 extends over 13 amino acids. Trimming removed 5 bases from V and 1 base from J, with 9 bases in between. CDR3 sequence: CASSARGQETQYF. The CDR3 region has the DNA TGCGCCAGCAGTGCCCGGGGCCAAGAGACCCAGTACTTC.

The rearrangement joins TRBV27 to TRBJ2-1, with D maybe TRBD2 (5 bases). V lost 1 base to trimming and J lost 0 bases, with 10 bases between them. Germline V gives CDR1 MNHEY, CDR2 SMNVEV (reference sequence). This CDR3 is built from 16 residues. The CDR3 protein is CASSLYSANSYNEQFF. CDR3 nucleotide sequence: TGTGCCAGCAGTTTATATAGCGCCAACTCCTACAATGAGCAGTTCTTC.

J is TRBJ2-5 and V is TRBV5-8; 10 bases map to TRBD1. The ends lost 6 bases at V and 7 bases at J; junction bases unmatched: 9. Per the germline V gene, CDR1 is SGHTS and CDR2 is YDEGEE. CDR3 length: 14 amino acids. CDR3 sequence (DNA): TGTGCCAGCACCTTTGGGACAGGGGCCGCGACCCAGTACTTC. This gives the protein CASTFGTGAATQYF. Full variable domain (missing parts from reference TRBV5-8 and TRBJ2-5): EAGVTQSPTHLIKTRGQQATLRCSPISGHTSVYWYQQALGLGLQFLLWYDEGEERNRGNFPPRFSGRQFPNYSSELNVNALELEDSALYLCASTFGTGAATQYFGPGTRLLVL.

Ten or more counts support this clone. CDR3: CASSPSGQVIQPQHF. For the CDR3, the DNA is TGTGCCAGCAGCCCCAGTGGGCAGGTCATTCAGCCCCAGCATTTT. This chain uses TRBV7-9 with TRBJ1-5; no clear D gene. The CDR3 has 15 amino acids. V was cut by 5 bases and J by 6 bases, with 17 bases left in between. Germline-derived CDR1 and CDR2 are SEHNR and FQNEAQ (reference sequence).

The V gene is TRBV6-5, the J gene TRBJ1-4; possibly TRBD1 for D (5 bases). Trimming pared 3 bases from V and 8 bases from J, leaving 19 bases between. The CDR3 is 16 amino acids. Germline lookup yields CDR1 MNHEY and CDR2 SVGAGI. The CDR3 protein is CASSYGLPGLQEKLFF. The CDR3 region has the DNA TGTGCCAGCAGTTATGGGCTCCCAGGGCTTCAAGAAAAACTGTTTTTT.

J is TRBJ2-3 and V is TRBV2; tentative D call: TRBD1 (5 bases). V shed 4 bases and J shed 1 base, with 6 bases lying between them. The germline CDR1 and CDR2 sequences are SNHLY and FYNNEI. The CDR3 sequence is 13 residues long. In DNA form, the CDR3 reads TGTGCCAGCAGTGCGACAGGCACAGATACGCAGTATTTT. Its translation is CASSATGTDTQYF. Together with reference TRBV2 and TRBJ2-3, the CDR3 gives the full variable domain: EPEVTQTPSHQVTQMGQEVILRCVPISNHLYFYWYRQILGQKVEFLVSFYNNEISEKSEIFDDQFSVERPDGSNFTLKIRSTKLEDSAMYFCASSATGTDTQYFGPGTRLTVL.

In this sample, this clone turned up once. This chain joins TRBV7-2 and TRBJ1-2; D might be TRBD1 (5 bases). Germline V gene sequence: CDR1 SGHTA, CDR2 FQGNSA. Between the trimmed V and J ends, which lost 5 bases and 8 bases, there was a span of 21 bases. The CDR3 is 15 amino acids. This CDR3 reads CASSPRGSFGGGYTF. As DNA, the CDR3 is TGTGCCAGCAGCCCTAGGGGCAGCTTCGGGGGGGGCTACACCTTC.

The chain uses TRBV3-1 (or the pseudogene TRBV3-2) and TRBJ2-7; tentatively, D is TRBD2 (6 bases). Germline values: CDR1 LGHDT, CDR2 YNNKEL (reference sequence). This CDR3 has 14 residues. The V gene lost 2 bases and the J gene lost 1 base, with 9 bases spanning the gap. The CDR3 region is CASSQTTSSYEQYF. The CDR3 DNA reads TGTGCCAGCAGCCAAACGACTAGTTCCTACGAGCAGTACTTC.

The rearrangement links TRBV7-9 to TRBJ1-5, with no clear D. The length of the CDR3 is 14 residues. V was trimmed by 2 bases and J by 1 base, leaving 6 bases between them. The germline CDR1 and CDR2 sequences are SEHNR and FQNEAQ (reference sequence). CDR3 nucleotide sequence: TGTGCCAGCAGCTTACCCGGGAGCAATCAGCCCCAGCATTTT. The encoded protein is CASSLPGSNQPQHF.

The J gene is TRBJ1-6, the V gene TRBV11-3; TRBD1 agrees at 9 bases. The germline V gene has CDR1 SGHNT and CDR2 YENEEA. J gave up 4 bases and V 5 bases, and 12 bases lay outside the gene matches. The CDR3 extends over 18 amino acids. CDR3 region: CASSPFGTGSTYNSPLHF. CDR3 DNA: TGTGCCAGCAGCCCCTTCGGGACAGGGTCGACTTATAATTCACCCCTCCACTTT.